This T cell receptor beta chain emerged from a study of cytomegalovirus exposure and HLA in healthy donors. Study in general: One earlier analysis, a look at roughly 170 million T cells, found roughly 120 million unique TCR beta sequences. Study outcomes and limitations: Sequencing depth across donors, presence/absence analyses assumed, was roughly uniform. Rates of TCR association differed by HLA locus in a later analysis, with DRB1 highest and HLA-C lowest.

13 Jbeta primers and 60 Vbeta primers were used for the PCR. Repertoires were generated with immunoSEQ multiplex PCR, while TCRdb's copy carries only in-frame clones and drops some. In the table there are around 100,000 clones, approximately 66% of which are singletons. As regards this clone: Its cognate antigen is unknown.

This CDR3 contains 16 residues. Germline CDR1 reads SGHRS; CDR2 reads YFSETQ. With 0 bases removed from V and 0 bases from J, the gap between germline ends came to 10 bases. Sequenced sample: PBMCs. The V and J genes are TRBV5-1 and TRBJ1-3; D not certain. This receptor was identified in a man aged 25 to 40 in good health and CMV-seronegative. The CDR3 sequence is CASSLAQSTSGNTIYF. DNA for the CDR3: TGCGCCAGCAGCTTGGCGCAGTCCACCTCTGGAAACACCATATATTTT.